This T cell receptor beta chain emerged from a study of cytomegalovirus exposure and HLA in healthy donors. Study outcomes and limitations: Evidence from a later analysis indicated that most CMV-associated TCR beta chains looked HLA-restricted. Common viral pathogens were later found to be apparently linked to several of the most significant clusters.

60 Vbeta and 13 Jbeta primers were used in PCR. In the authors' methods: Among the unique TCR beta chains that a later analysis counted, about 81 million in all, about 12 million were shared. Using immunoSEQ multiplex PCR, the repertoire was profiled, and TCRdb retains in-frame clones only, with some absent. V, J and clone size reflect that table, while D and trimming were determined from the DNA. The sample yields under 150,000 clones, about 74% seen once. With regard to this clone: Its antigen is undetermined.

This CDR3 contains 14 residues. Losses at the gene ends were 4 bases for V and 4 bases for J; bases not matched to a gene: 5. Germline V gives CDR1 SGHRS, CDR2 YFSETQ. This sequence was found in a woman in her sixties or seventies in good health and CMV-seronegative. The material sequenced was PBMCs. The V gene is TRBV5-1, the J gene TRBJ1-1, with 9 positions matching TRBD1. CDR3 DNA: TGCGCCAGCAGCGGAGGACAGGGGAGCACTGAAGCTTTCTTT. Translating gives CASSGGQGSTEAFF.